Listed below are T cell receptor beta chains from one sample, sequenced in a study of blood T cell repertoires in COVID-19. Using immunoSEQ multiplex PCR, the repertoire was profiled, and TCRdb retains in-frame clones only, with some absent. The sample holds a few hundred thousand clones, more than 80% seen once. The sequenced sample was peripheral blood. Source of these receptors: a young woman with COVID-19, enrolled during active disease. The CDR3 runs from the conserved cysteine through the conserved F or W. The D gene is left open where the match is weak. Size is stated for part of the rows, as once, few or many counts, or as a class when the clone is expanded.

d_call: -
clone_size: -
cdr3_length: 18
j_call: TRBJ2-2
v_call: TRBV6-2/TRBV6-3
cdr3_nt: TGTGCCAGCAGTTACTCGAAATGGGGGCTTTCGAACACCGGGGAGCTGTTTTTT
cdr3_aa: CASSYSKWGLSNTGELFF

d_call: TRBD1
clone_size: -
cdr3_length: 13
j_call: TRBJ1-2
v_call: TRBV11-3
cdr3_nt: TGTGCCAGCAGCTTAGCCGGGGGGACAGGCCACCACTTC
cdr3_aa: CASSLAGGTGHHF

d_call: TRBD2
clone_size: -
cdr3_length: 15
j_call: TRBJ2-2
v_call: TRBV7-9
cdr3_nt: TGTGCCAGCAGTTGGACTAGCGGGCGGACCGGGGAGCTGTTTTTT
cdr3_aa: CASSWTSGRTGELFF

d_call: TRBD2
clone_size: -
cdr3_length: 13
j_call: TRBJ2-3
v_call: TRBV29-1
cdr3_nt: TGCAGCGCCAGCGGGGGGGCCCCCGATACGCAGTATTTT
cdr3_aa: CSASGGAPDTQYF

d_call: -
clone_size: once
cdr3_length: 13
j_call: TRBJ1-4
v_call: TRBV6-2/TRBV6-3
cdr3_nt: TGTGCCAGCAGCCTCCCTAGGAGAGAAAAACTGTTTTTT
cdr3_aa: CASSLPRREKLFF

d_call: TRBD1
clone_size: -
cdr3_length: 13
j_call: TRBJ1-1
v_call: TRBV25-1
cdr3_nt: TGTGCCAGCAGTCCGGCAGGGGGCCCGCGGGCTTTCTTT
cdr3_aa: CASSPAGGPRAFF

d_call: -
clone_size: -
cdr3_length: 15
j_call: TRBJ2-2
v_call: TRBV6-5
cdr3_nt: TGTGCCAGCAGCCAAGGACAGCCGAACACCGGGGAGCTGTTTTTT
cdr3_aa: CASSQGQPNTGELFF

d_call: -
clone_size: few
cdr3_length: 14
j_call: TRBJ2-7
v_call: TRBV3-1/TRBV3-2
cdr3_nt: TGTGCCAGCAGCCTGGACGGGAGCTCCTACGAGCAGTACTTC
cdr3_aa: CASSLDGSSYEQYF

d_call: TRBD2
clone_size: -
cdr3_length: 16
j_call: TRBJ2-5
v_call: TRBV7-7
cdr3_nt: TGTGCTAGCAGCTTAGTTCCTAGCGGGGGCGAAGAGACCCAGTACTTC
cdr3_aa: CASSLVPSGGEETQYF

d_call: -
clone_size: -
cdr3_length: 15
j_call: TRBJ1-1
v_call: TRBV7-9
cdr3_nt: TGTGCCAGCAGCTCTCCCGCAGGGTTAATTAGTGAAGCTTTCTTT
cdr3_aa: CASSSPAGLISEAFF

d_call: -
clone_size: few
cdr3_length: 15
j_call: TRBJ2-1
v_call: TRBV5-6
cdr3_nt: TGTGCCAGCAGCTCCGGACTAAGCTCCTACAATGAGCAGTTCTTC
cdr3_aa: CASSSGLSSYNEQFF

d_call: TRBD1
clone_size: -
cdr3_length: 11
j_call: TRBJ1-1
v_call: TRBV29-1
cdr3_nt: TGCAGCGTCACACAGGGGGGTGAAGCTTTCTTT
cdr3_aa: CSVTQGGEAFF

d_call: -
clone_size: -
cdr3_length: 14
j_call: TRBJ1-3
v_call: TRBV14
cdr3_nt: TGTGCCAGCAGCCCCCAGGAGAGGGTAAACACCATATATTTT
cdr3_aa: CASSPQERVNTIYF

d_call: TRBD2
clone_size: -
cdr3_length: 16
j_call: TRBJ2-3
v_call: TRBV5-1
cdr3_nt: TGCGCCAGCAGCTTGGCCGGGGGGGCTGTAGCAGATACGCAGTATTTT
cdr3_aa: CASSLAGGAVADTQYF

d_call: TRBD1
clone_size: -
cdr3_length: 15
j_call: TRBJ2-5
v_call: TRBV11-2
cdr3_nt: TGTGCCAGCAGCTTTGGCGGGACAGGCGGTGAGACCCAGTACTTC
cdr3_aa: CASSFGGTGGETQYF

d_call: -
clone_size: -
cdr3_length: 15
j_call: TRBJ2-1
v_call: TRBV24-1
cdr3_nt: TGTGCCACCAGTGATCTTCAAGGGGGGGGGAATGAGCAGTTCTTC
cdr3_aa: CATSDLQGGGNEQFF

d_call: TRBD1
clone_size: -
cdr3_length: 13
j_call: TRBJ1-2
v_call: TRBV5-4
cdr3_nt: TGTGCCAGCAGCGAGACAGGGGAGGTTGGCTACACCTTC
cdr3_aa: CASSETGEVGYTF

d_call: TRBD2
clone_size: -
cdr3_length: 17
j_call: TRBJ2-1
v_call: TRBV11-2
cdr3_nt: TGTGCCAGCAGCCGCACCGGGACTAGCAGCCCCCCGGATGAGCAGTTCTTC
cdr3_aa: CASSRTGTSSPPDEQFF